The present TCR beta chain was sequenced within a study of T cells in Graves' hyperthyroidism and ophthalmopathy. Findings of the study overall: Researchers found most expanded thyroid clonotypes above 0.001 in blood as well.

RNA transcripts provided the source from which TCR beta CDR3 regions were amplified. First-round RT-PCR with HTBI primers amplified the TCR CDR3 region. MiXCR was run by TCRdb on the multiplex PCR reads, yielding one entry per CDR3 protein. The data hold 300,000 to 450,000 distinct CDR3 sequences, with 18% observed a single time. Diagnosing involved the use of clinical symptoms, serum thyroxine and TRAb, thyroid ultrasound and orbital computed tomography. Comment on this clonotype: The antigen remains undetermined. This may be a read error: a much more frequent sequence differs by one nucleotide. Since the CDR3 does not end with the conserved phenylalanine or tryptophan, this likely comes from a read error.

The CDR3 has 14 residues. V was cut by 3 bases and J by 2 bases, with 11 bases left in between. The sequence was obtained from a woman aged 35 to 49 with Graves' ophthalmopathy. The V call is TRBV12-3 or TRBV12-4, the J call TRBJ2-7; tentative D call: TRBD1 (6 bases). The sample consisted of blood. The CDR3 nucleotides are TGTGCCAGCAGTTTCCCGGGACAACCCTACGAGCAGTACCTC. It yields the protein CASSFPGQPYEQYL.